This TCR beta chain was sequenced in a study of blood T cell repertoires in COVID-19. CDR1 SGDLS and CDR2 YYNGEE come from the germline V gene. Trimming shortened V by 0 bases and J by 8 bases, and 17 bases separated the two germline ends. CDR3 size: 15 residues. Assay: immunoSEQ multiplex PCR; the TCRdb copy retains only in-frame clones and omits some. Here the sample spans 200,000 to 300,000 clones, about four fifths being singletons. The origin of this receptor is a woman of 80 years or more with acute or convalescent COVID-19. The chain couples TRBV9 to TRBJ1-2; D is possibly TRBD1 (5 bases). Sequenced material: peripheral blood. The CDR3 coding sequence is TGTGCCAGCAGCGTAGCTTCAGGGAAATTAGGCGGCTACACCTTC. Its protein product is CASSVASGKLGGYTF.